The clone carrying this T cell receptor beta chain turned up a few times. The source of the sample is a study of blood T cell repertoires in COVID-19. Germline-derived CDR1 and CDR2 are SGDLS and YYNGEE. The V and J ends lost 0 bases and 4 bases respectively, with 23 bases between them. This CDR3 has 18 residues. Authors' processing steps: Quantification of nucleated cells was approximated via reference gene primer amplification. TCRdb's table, derived via immunoSEQ multiplex PCR, lists solely in-frame clones and lacks some. That table gives V, J and clone size, and the DNA gave D and trimming. The repertoire has 110,000 or so clones, more than 80% of them found once; the top ten carry around 5.5%.

Material: peripheral blood. The receptor's source is a woman in her sixties or seventies with COVID-19, enrolled during active disease. This chain connects TRBV9 to TRBJ2-7; a possible D gene is TRBD2 (7 bases). CDR3 sequence: CASSVGPTGGPVSYEQYF. The DNA for the CDR3 is TGTGCCAGCAGCGTAGGACCGACGGGGGGCCCCGTTTCGTACGAGCAGTACTTC.